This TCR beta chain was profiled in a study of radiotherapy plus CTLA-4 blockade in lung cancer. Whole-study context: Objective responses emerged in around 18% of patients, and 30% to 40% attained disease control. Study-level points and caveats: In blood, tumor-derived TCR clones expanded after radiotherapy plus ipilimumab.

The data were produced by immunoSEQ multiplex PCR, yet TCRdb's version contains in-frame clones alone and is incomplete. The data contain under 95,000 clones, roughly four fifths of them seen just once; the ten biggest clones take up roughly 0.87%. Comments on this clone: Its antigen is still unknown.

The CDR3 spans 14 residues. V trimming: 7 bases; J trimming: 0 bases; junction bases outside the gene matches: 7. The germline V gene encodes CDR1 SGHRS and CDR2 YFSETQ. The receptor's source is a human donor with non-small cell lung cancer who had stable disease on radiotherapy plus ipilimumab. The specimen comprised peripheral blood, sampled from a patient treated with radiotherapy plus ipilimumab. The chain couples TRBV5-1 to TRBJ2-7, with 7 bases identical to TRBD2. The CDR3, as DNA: TGCGCCAGCGACCCGGGGGGAGCCTCCTACGAGCAGTACTTC. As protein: CASDPGGASYEQYF.